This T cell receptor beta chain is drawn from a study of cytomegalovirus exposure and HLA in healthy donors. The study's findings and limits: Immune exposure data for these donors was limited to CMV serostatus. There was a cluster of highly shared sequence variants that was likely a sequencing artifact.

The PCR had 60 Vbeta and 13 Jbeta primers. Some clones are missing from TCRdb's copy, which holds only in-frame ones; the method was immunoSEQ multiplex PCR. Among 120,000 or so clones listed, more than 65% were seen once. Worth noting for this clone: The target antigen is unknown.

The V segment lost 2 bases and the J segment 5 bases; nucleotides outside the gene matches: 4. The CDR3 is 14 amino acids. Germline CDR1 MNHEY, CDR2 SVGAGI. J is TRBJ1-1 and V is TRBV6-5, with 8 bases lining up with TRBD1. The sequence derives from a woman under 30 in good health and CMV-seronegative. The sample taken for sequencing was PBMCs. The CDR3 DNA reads TGTGCCAGCAGTTACCCAGGGGGCCTGACTGAAGCTTTCTTT. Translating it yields CASSYPGGLTEAFF.